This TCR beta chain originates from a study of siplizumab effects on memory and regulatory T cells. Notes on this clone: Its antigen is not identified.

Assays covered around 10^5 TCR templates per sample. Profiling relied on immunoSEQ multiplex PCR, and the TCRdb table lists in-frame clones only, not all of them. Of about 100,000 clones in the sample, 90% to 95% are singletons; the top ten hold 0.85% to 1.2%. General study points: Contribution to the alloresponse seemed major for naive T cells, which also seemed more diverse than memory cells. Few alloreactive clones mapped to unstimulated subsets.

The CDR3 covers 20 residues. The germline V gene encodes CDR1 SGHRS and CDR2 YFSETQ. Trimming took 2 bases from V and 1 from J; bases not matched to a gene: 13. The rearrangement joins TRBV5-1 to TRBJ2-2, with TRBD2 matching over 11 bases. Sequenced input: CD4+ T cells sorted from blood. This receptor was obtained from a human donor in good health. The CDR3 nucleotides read TGCGCCAGCAGCTTATTAGCGGGAGGGATTGCTAAAGAGAACACCGGGGAGCTGTTTTTT. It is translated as CASSLLAGGIAKENTGELFF.